This TCR beta chain was sequenced for a study of shared clonotypes between healthy human individuals. Study-wide findings and caveats: Having only a few donors restricted how much genetic and exposure-history diversity was captured.

CDR1 is SGHVS, CDR2 FQNEAQ, per germline. The CDR3 is made up of 14 amino acids. V was trimmed by 4 bases and J by 6 bases, leaving 14 bases between them. For this clone: Its specificity is unknown.

Sequencing was performed with immunoSEQ multiplex PCR; in TCRdb, only in-frame clones are kept and a portion is missing. Found here are about 320,000 clones, roughly 84% of them singletons; the top ten hold about 16%. The clonotype comes from a man aged 18-30 years in good health. The sequenced sample consisted of memory CD8+ T cells sorted from blood. This sample's subset: CD45RO+ cells pooled with CCR7-negative TemRA cells. This chain joins TRBV7-8 and TRBJ2-3; D unresolved. As DNA, the CDR3 is TGTGCCAGCAGCTACGACGGCGGCGCGGATACGCAGTATTTT. It is translated as CASSYDGGADTQYF.